This T cell receptor beta chain was sequenced during a study of T cell responses to AZD1222 COVID-19 vaccine. As for the study in general: Recipients boosted at about 4 weeks or about 12 weeks are pooled.

The protocol was immunoSEQ multiplex PCR, while the TCRdb copy is restricted to in-frame clones and leaves out a portion. The top ten hold approximately 2.2% of the sample, which has approximately 150,000 clones, around 92% seen once. The CDR3 is made up of 18 amino acids. The chain has TRBV21-1 and TRBJ2-2; the table gives TRBD1 as D, unverified against the DNA. TRBV21-1 is a pseudogene locus. The sequencing used peripheral blood, collected on day 0 of AZD1222 vaccination. The sequence derives from an adult in good health. The CDR3 DNA is TGTGCCAGCAGCAAGCTACAGGGGTCGATCCTAAACACCGGGGAGCTGTTTTTT. Translating it yields CASSKLQGSILNTGELFF.